These 16 T cell receptor beta chains were sequenced from one sample in a study of PD-1 blockade in classical Hodgkin lymphoma. TCRdb keeps only in-frame clones here, not all; method: immunoSEQ multiplex PCR. Among about 98,000 clones listed, around nine tenths were seen once. Relapse after autologous stem cell transplantation occurred in every patient, and brentuximab vedotin exposure varied. This specimen was peripheral blood mononuclear cells (PBMCs), taken at baseline. These receptors all come from a human donor with classical Hodgkin lymphoma.

This chain uses TRBV5-1 with TRBJ1-2; 8 nucleotides align to TRBD1. The J segment lost 3 bases and the V segment lost 5 bases, leaving 6 bases of the junction unmatched. Germline loops: CDR1 SGHRS, CDR2 YFSETQ. CDR3 length: 14 residues. CDR3 DNA: TGCGCCAGCAGTAGGGAGGGACAGGACTATGGCTACACCTTC. Translated, it gives CASSREGQDYGYTF.

The genes are TRBV27 and TRBJ2-2; TRBD1 matches 8 bases. This CDR3 region has 14 residues. Unmatched junction bases numbered 4, after V lost 5 bases and J lost 5 bases. The germline gives CDR1 MNHEY, CDR2 SMNVEV (reference sequence). The CDR3 DNA follows: TGTGCCAGCAGTAACAGGGGGGCGACCGGGGAGCTGTTTTTT. Translated, it gives CASSNRGATGELFF.

Note on this clone: The same CDR3 also results from other DNA sequences found in this sample. V gene TRBV30 combines with J gene TRBJ2-3; D may be TRBD1 (5 bases). The germline gives CDR1 GTSNPN, CDR2 SVGIG (reference sequence). CDR3 length: 12 amino acids. The V gene lost 0 bases and the J gene lost 11 bases, with 12 bases spanning the gap. The CDR3 is CAWSVEDTGQYF. The CDR3 region has the DNA TGTGCCTGGAGTGTAGAAGATACAGGGCAGTATTTT.

The rearrangement joins TRBV5-4 to TRBJ1-2, with TRBD1 matching 11 bases. CDR1 and CDR2 from the germline V gene are SGHNT and YYREEE (reference sequence). V trimming: 4 bases; J trimming: 4 bases; junction bases outside the gene matches: 12. The CDR3 loop spans 17 amino acids. CDR3 nucleotides: TGTGCCAGCAGCACCGAATACAGGACAGGGGGCGGCTATGGCTACACCTTC. Its protein product is CASSTEYRTGGGYGYTF.

This rearrangement joins TRBV2 to TRBJ2-7, with 10 positions matching TRBD2. V lost 6 bases and J lost 2; bases outside the gene matches: 13. Looked up from germline, CDR1 is SNHLY and CDR2 is FYNNEI. The CDR3 loop spans 17 amino acids. In DNA form, the CDR3 reads TGTGCCAGCAGCCCGCCCTGGACTAGCGGCACCGCCTACGAGCAGTACTTC. Protein product: CASSPPWTSGTAYEQYF.

The CDR3 DNA sequence: TGCAGCGCCGTCGGCAGCACTAGCGGGAGTTACCATGAGCAGTTCTTC. Protein sequence: CSAVGSTSGSYHEQFF. The chain links TRBV29-1 to TRBJ2-1; 11 nucleotides align to TRBD2. CDR1 is SQVTM, CDR2 ANQGSEA, per germline. The length of the CDR3 is 16 residues. Germline trimming cut 7 bases from V and 8 bases from J; bases unmatched to any gene: 16.

The CDR3 sequence is CASSPGTGTRGYTF. Written as DNA, the CDR3 is TGTGCCAGCAGCCCCGGGACAGGGACCCGTGGCTACACCTTC. The rearrangement uses TRBV5-6 and TRBJ1-2; 9 nucleotides match TRBD1. The CDR3 totals 14 residues. J gave up 7 bases and V 4 bases, and 8 bases lay outside the gene matches. CDR1 and CDR2 (germline): SGHDT, YYEEEE.

The chain joins TRBV19 to TRBJ1-5; 7 bases match TRBD1. Germline V gene sequence: CDR1 LNHDA, CDR2 SQIVND (reference sequence). J gave up 7 bases and V 3 bases, and 3 bases lay outside the gene matches. The CDR3 sequence is 13 residues long. The CDR3 sequence: CASSMTGQQPQHF. CDR3 coding DNA: TGTGCCAGTAGTATGACAGGGCAGCAGCCCCAGCATTTT.

The gene calls are TRBV7-9 and TRBJ1-1, with D perhaps matching TRBD1 (5 bases). Trimming cost V 7 bases and J 1 base, with 13 bases left between them. The CDR3 totals 14 residues. The V gene's germline CDR1 is SEHNR and CDR2 FQNEAQ (reference sequence). For the CDR3, the DNA is TGTGCCAGCAACTACATAGGGACGAACACTGAAGCTTTCTTT. This sequence encodes CASNYIGTNTEAFF.

The genes are TRBV5-4 and TRBJ2-7, with D perhaps TRBD2 (5 bases). This CDR3 comprises 13 residues. The V gene lost 1 base and the J gene lost 9 bases, with 14 bases spanning the gap. Germline CDR1 reads SGHNT; CDR2 reads YYREEE (reference sequence). CDR3 sequence (DNA): TGTGCCAGCAGCTTGAGGGAGCAGACTGGGCAGTACTTC. Translation: CASSLREQTGQYF.

The J gene is TRBJ2-5, the V gene TRBV7-6; D perhaps matches TRBD2 (6 bases). The CDR3 is 16 residues long. The V gene's germline CDR1 is SGHVS and CDR2 FNYEAQ. Trimming shortened V by 5 bases and J by 4 bases, and 20 bases separated the two germline ends. In DNA, the CDR3 is TGTGCCAGCAGCGTTTCCGGGAGTGGCTATGGAGAGACCCAGTACTTC. This encodes CASSVSGSGYGETQYF.

J is TRBJ2-5 and V is TRBV5-1; D unclear. The germline V gene encodes CDR1 SGHRS and CDR2 YFSETQ. The V end was cut by 0 bases, the J end by 4 bases, with 10 bases between. The CDR3 is 14 residues long. The CDR3 DNA sequence: TGCGCCAGCAGCTTGGAGGTCCCTCGAGAGACCCAGTACTTC. It codes for CASSLEVPRETQYF.

This chain connects TRBV14 to TRBJ2-7, with D possibly TRBD2 on 6 matching bases. CDR1 is SGHDN, CDR2 FVKESK, per germline. The CDR3 contains 16 residues. V dropped 0 bases and J dropped 3 bases, with 15 bases sitting between them. In DNA, the CDR3 is TGTGCCAGCAGCCAAGAAGGAGGGGCGGGCAACTACGAGCAGTACTTC. Translated, it gives CASSQEGGAGNYEQYF.

The rearrangement links TRBV5-1 to TRBJ1-3; weak D call: TRBD1 (6 bases). V lost 4 bases, J lost 2 bases, and 16 bases lay in between. The germline V gene has CDR1 SGHRS and CDR2 YFSETQ. The length of the CDR3 is 16 residues. In DNA form, the CDR3 reads TGCGCCAGCAGCATGCGTTCGGGGGGCGCTGGAAACACCATATATTTT. Its translation is CASSMRSGGAGNTIYF. Combining the CDR3 with reference TRBV5-1 and TRBJ1-3 gives the whole variable domain KAGVTQTPRYLIKTRGQQVTLSCSPISGHRSVSWYQQTPGQGLQFLFEYFSETQRNKGNFPGRFSGRQFSNSRSEMNVSTLELGDSALYLCASSMRSGGAGNTIYFGEGSWLTVV.

The chain employs TRBV5-1 and TRBJ1-1; possible D gene TRBD1, 6 bases. The V gene's germline CDR1 is SGHRS and CDR2 YFSETQ. The ends were cut back, 5 bases at V and 1 base at J, with 15 bases in the middle. The CDR3 consists of 15 residues. CDR3 nucleotides: TGCGCCAGCAGATCGGGACACGGCGGGAACACTGAAGCTTTCTTT. Protein sequence: CASRSGHGGNTEAFF.

The rearrangement links TRBV27 to TRBJ2-1; TRBD2 matches 11 bases. Germline CDR1 MNHEY, CDR2 SMNVEV (reference sequence). The CDR3 totals 16 residues. The J segment lost 7 bases and the V segment lost 0 bases, leaving 5 bases of the junction unmatched. The CDR3 loop is CASSLSLLAGGNEQFF. CDR3 sequence (DNA): TGTGCCAGCAGTTTATCCCTTTTAGCGGGAGGGAATGAGCAGTTCTTC.